The 10 T cell receptor beta chains below all came from one sample that was sequenced in a study of T cell repertoires in cytomegalovirus infection (dated by TCRdb to about 2019). These receptors' antigens are unknown. Sequencing relied on an Illumina HiSeq 1500. TCRdb redid the processing of the public reads, applying fastp at Q25 and MiXCR, and retained in-frame beta chains. Rows matching on CDR3 protein sequence are summarized as one entry with the most common DNA and genes. Recorded for this sample are some 310,000 distinct CDR3 sequences; around 25% of them occurred a single time. About 14% of the sample is held by the ten biggest clonotypes. Sample treatment or condition, as interpreted from the label and publication: in vitro stimulation with specific CMV peptide epitopes to enrich CMV-specific T cells. Sequencing used cultured PBMCs, obtained from culture after CMV antigen stimulation. These receptors were obtained from a human donor in good health (CMV status not recorded). Some clones in this sample may be carry-over from other donors' samples.

At least ten counts were recorded for this clonotype. The rearrangement links TRBV7-2 to TRBJ2-3, with D uncertain. Looked up from germline, CDR1 is SGHTA and CDR2 is FQGNSA. CDR3 length: 14 residues. Between the trimmed V and J ends, which lost 2 bases and 3 bases, there was a span of 9 bases. The CDR3 nucleotides are TGTGCCAGCAGCTTAATGGCGGCGACAGATACGCAGTATTTT. Amino acids: CASSLMAATDTQYF.

The chain carries TRBV5-1 and TRBJ1-4, with 9 bases fitting TRBD1. The CDR3 totals 15 residues. From germline, CDR1 is SGHRS and CDR2 YFSETQ. Trimming at V came to 4 bases and at J to 7 bases, leaving 8 bases not matched to a gene. CDR3 sequence reads: CASSGRDREGEKLFF. Written as DNA, the CDR3 is TGCGCCAGCAGCGGCCGGGACAGGGAAGGTGAAAAACTGTTTTTT.

This sequence joins TRBV2 and TRBJ2-5; a possible D gene is TRBD2 (6 bases). This CDR3 is 14 amino acids long. Trimming shortened V by 4 bases and J by 7 bases, and 16 bases separated the two germline ends. Per germline, CDR1 SNHLY and CDR2 FYNNEI. The CDR3 reads CASSGRDFLGTQYF. The CDR3 DNA reads TGTGCCAGCAGTGGAAGGGACTTCCTGGGGACCCAGTACTTC.

This chain links TRBV7-8 with TRBJ1-4; unclear D gene. The V gene lost 1 base and the J gene lost 5 bases, with 8 bases spanning the gap. CDR1 and CDR2 (germline): SGHVS, FQNEAQ. The CDR3 runs 14 residues. CDR3 residues: CASSLGGRNEKLFF. The CDR3 DNA is TGTGCCAGCAGCTTAGGAGGGAGGAATGAAAAACTGTTTTTT.

The chain uses TRBV10-3 and TRBJ2-7; TRBD1 matches 10 bases. V gave up 4 bases and J gave up 3 bases; unmatched junction bases: 6. The CDR3 contains 15 residues. CDR1 is ENHRY and CDR2 is SYGVKD in the germline V gene. The CDR3 region has the DNA TGTGCCATCAGTGGGGGACAGGGGATTATCTACGAGCAGTACTTC. This sequence encodes CAISGGQGIIYEQYF.

This clonotype showed up just a few times. J is TRBJ1-5 and V is TRBV6-2 or TRBV6-3; possibly TRBD1 for D (5 bases). Germline CDR1 MNHEY, CDR2 SVGEGT. V was clipped by 2 bases and J by 4 bases, with 9 bases between them. This CDR3 has 14 amino acids. The CDR3 DNA sequence: TGTGCCAGCAGTTACCCTCAGGGAAATCAGCCCCAGCATTTT. Translating gives CASSYPQGNQPQHF.

V is TRBV29-1 and J is TRBJ1-2; 7 positions match TRBD1. After removal of 6 bases from V and 2 bases from J, the junction contained 3 bases not matched to a gene. CDR3 size: 12 residues. Germline V gene sequence: CDR1 SQVTM, CDR2 ANQGSEA. CDR3 sequence (DNA): TGCAGCGTCGAGGACAGGAACTATGGCTACACCTTC. This sequence encodes CSVEDRNYGYTF.

V is TRBV9 and J is TRBJ2-1; TRBD2 agrees at 11 bases. Germline V gene lookup returns CDR1 SGDLS and CDR2 YYNGEE. The CDR3 is 17 residues long. V shed 0 bases and J 5 bases; nucleotides not matched to a gene: 7. CDR3 region: CASSVDGTSGENNEQFF. The CDR3, as DNA: TGTGCCAGCAGCGTAGACGGGACTAGCGGAGAGAACAATGAGCAGTTCTTC.

The sample holds a few counts of this clonotype. V is TRBV12-3 or TRBV12-4 and J is TRBJ2-3, with D possibly TRBD2 on 5 matching bases. V dropped 5 bases and J dropped 2 bases, with 8 bases sitting between them. The CDR3 has 13 amino acids. The CDR3 DNA sequence: TGTGCCAGCAGTACCGGGAACACAGATACGCAGTATTTT. Its translation is CASSTGNTDTQYF.

A few counts support this clonotype. The chain joins TRBV2 to TRBJ1-2; a possible D gene is TRBD1 (5 bases). CDR1 and CDR2 (germline): SNHLY, FYNNEI. Trimming removed 0 bases at V and 8 bases at J, with 22 bases between. There are 17 residues in the CDR3. Here the CDR3 DNA reads TGTGCCAGCAGTGAAGCGCTTCGGGGGTTAGCGTCGGAAGGCTACACCTTC. It yields the protein CASSEALRGLASEGYTF.